This T cell receptor beta chain was recovered during a study of tissue T cells after allogeneic stem cell transplantation. By share, this clone counts as medium-sized. Gene labels here are mouse ones. The read stops 1 residue short of the end of the CDR3; the missing end is completed from the germline J gene. With 5 bases clipped from V and 3 bases from J, the junction kept 4 bases outside the gene matches. Germline CDR1 reads SGHSA; CDR2 reads FRNQAP. This CDR3 has 15 residues. The time point here: mouse harvest day 7 after allogeneic transplant. The graft held 10^6 splenic CD5+ T cells and 10^7 T-cell-depleted bone marrow cells. The table came from immunoSEQ multiplex PCR; TCRdb's copy has only in-frame clones and leaves some out. The profile shows 5,500 to 7,000 clones, around 42% of them singletons.

Sequenced input: gut tissue. This TCR was sampled from a female BALB/c mouse given C57BL/6 T cells with graft-versus-host disease after an allogeneic hematopoietic cell transplant. The rearrangement joins TRBV16 to TRBJ2-1; 10 positions agree with TRBD1. CDR3 DNA, as far as it was read: TGTGCAAGCAGCCTCCGGGACAGGGGCTATGCTGAGCAGTTC. Translating gives CASSLRDRGYAEQF. The CDR3, in full, reads CASSLRDRGYAEQFF.